Reported below is one T cell receptor (beta chain). These data are taken from a study of blood T cell repertoires in COVID-19. On the study more broadly: Samples came from the United States, Italy and Spain, spanning acute and convalescent COVID-19. PBMCs, B-cell-depleted T cells, or T cells provided the cDNA or gDNA that made up the material.

The V gene end was trimmed by 4 bases and the J gene end by 5 bases; junction bases not matched to a gene: 8. Germline V gives CDR1 SGHDT, CDR2 YYEEEE. The CDR3 covers 15 residues. Study processing details: It was from reference gene primer amplification that nucleated cell counts were estimated. TCRdb's table, derived via immunoSEQ multiplex PCR, lists solely in-frame clones and lacks some. V and J calls and clone size are as listed in that table; D and trimming were resolved from the DNA. Seen here are approximately 260,000 clones, about 88% observed once, and the top ten hold approximately 2.1%. The rearrangement uses TRBV5-6 and TRBJ1-2, with 10 bases aligning to TRBD1. The TCR sequence derives from a woman between 35 and 50 years old who had recovered from COVID-19. Sequenced sample: peripheral blood. CDR3 sequence: CASSRDRGPLYGYTF. The CDR3 bases are TGTGCCAGCAGCCGGGACAGGGGCCCGCTTTATGGCTACACCTTC.